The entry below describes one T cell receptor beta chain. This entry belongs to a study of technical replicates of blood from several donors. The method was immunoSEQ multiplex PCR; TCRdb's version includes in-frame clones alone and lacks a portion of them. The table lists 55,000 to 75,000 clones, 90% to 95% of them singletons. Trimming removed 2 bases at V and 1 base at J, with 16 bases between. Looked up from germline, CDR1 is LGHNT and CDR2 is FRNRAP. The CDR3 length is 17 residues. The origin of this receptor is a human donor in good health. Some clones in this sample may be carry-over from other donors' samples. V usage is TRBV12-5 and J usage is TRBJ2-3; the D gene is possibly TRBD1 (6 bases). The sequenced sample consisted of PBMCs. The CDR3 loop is CASGLSTGTPGTDTQYF. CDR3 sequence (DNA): TGTGCTAGTGGTTTGTCGACCGGGACACCAGGCACAGATACGCAGTATTTT.